This T cell receptor (beta chain) originates from a study of OX40 agonist ivuxolimab in advanced cancers. Study-level information: Clinicians treated patients with ivuxolimab, an agonistic anti-OX40 (CD134) antibody.

Repertoires were generated with immunoSEQ multiplex PCR, while TCRdb's copy carries only in-frame clones and drops some. The sample records about 41,000 clones, approximately 82% being singletons. Study results and caveats: Antigen targets of the expanded peripheral T cells went undetermined. Partial responders treated at 0.1-3.0 mg/kg exhibited clonal expansion among the lowest measured.

This clone appeared once. Its antigen is unknown. Patients who had autoimmune disease history or got systemic immunosuppression were left out. CDR1 and CDR2 (germline): LNHDA, SQIVND (reference sequence). Trimming took off 6 bases at V and 5 bases at J, with 16 bases between the two ends. CDR3 length: 14 amino acids. The TCR originated in an adult with an advanced solid tumor such as melanoma, head and neck, liver or kidney cancer. The material sequenced was CD4+ or CD8+ T cells sorted from blood, taken in a trial of the OX40 agonist ivuxolimab. This chain links TRBV19 with TRBJ2-5; no firm D call. The CDR3 protein is CASRESPQRETQYF. CDR3 coding DNA: TGTGCCAGTAGAGAGTCGCCCCAACGGGAGACCCAGTACTTC.